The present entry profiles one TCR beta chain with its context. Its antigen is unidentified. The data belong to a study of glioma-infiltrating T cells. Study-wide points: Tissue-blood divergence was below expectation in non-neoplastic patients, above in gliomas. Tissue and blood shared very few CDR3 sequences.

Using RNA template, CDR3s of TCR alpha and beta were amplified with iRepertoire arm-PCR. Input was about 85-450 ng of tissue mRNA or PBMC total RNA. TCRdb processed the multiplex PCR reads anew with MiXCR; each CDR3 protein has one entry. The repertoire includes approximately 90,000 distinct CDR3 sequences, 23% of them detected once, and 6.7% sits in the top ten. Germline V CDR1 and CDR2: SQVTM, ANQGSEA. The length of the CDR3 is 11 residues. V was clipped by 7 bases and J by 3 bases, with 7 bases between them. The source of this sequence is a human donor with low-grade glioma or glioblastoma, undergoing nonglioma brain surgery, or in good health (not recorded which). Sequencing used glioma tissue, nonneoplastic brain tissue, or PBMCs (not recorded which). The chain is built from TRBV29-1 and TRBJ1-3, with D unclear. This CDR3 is CSGEGGNTIYF. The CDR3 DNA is TGCAGCGGTGAGGGTGGAAACACCATATATTTT. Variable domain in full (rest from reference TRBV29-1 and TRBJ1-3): SAVISQKPSRDICQRGTSLTIQCQVDSQVTMMFWYRQQPGQSLTLIATANQGSEATYESGFVIDKFPISRPNLTFSTLTVSNMSPEDSSIYLCSGEGGNTIYFGEGSWLTVV.